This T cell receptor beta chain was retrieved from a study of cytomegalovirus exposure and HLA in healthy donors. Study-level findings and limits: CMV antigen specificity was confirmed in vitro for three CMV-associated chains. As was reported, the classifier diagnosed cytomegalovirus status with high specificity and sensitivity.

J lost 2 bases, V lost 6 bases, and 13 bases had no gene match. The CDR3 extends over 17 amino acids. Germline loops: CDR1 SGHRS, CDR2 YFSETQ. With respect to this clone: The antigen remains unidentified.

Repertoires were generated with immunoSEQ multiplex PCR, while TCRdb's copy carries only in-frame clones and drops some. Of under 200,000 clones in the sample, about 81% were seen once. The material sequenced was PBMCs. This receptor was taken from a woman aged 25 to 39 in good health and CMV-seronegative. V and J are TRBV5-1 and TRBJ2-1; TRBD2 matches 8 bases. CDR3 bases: TGCGCCAGCACCTCAACACCCGGGACTAGTGCCTACAATGAGCAGTTCTTC. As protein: CASTSTPGTSAYNEQFF.